Shown below are 15 T cell receptor beta chains from a single sample sequenced in a study of cytomegalovirus exposure and HLA in healthy donors. Clones were sequenced by immunoSEQ multiplex PCR, and TCRdb holds only the in-frame ones, with some missing. Of 98,000 or so clones listed, about 85% are singletons. Sequencing was performed on PBMCs. The receptors shown here come from a woman aged 18-29 years in good health and CMV-seronegative.

This clone was detected once. J is TRBJ1-5 and V is TRBV6-1; tentatively, D is TRBD1 (5 bases). Per germline, CDR1 MNHNS and CDR2 SASEGT. CDR3 size: 15 residues. V was shortened by 3 bases and J by 0 bases, with 9 bases between the two germline ends. This CDR3 is CASSEQDNSNQPQHF. Written as DNA, the CDR3 is TGTGCCAGCAGTGAGCAGGACAATAGCAATCAGCCCCAGCATTTT.

This clone is a singleton in its sample. This chain links TRBV6-1 with TRBJ2-2; 12 bases map to TRBD1. The germline CDR1 and CDR2 sequences are MNHNS and SASEGT. This CDR3 is 19 amino acids long. V dropped 3 bases and J dropped 3; count of bases not matched to a gene: 11. The chain's CDR3 is CASSDPGTGGDSYTGELFF. CDR3 coding DNA: TGTGCCAGCAGTGACCCCGGGACAGGGGGCGATTCCTACACCGGGGAGCTGTTTTTT.

V and J are TRBV7-9 and TRBJ1-1; D ambiguous. The V end lost 10 bases, the J end lost 1 base, and 7 bases lay between the germline ends. In germline, CDR1 is SEHNR, CDR2 FQNEAQ (reference sequence). The length of the CDR3 is 11 residues. CDR3 coding DNA: TGTGCCATCCTCTCGAACACTGAAGCTTTCTTT. It is translated as CAILSNTEAFF.

In its sample, this clone was seen a few times. The CDR3 DNA reads TGTGCCAGCAGCGCTGTGAGCGGGGGGGGCGGAGAGACCCAGTACTTC. It encodes CASSAVSGGGGETQYF. The chain employs TRBV7-2 and TRBJ2-5; 10 nucleotides align to TRBD2. The germline V gene has CDR1 SGHTA and CDR2 FQGNSA. The V gene end was trimmed by 5 bases and the J gene end by 4 bases; junction bases not matched to a gene: 10. This CDR3 region has 16 residues. Full variable domain (missing parts from reference TRBV7-2 and TRBJ2-5): GAGVSQSPSNKVTEKGKDVELRCDPISGHTALYWYRQSLGQGLEFLIYFQGNSAPDKSGLPSDRFSAERTGGSVSTLTIQRTQQEDSAVYLCASSAVSGGGGETQYFGPGTRLLVL.

The V call is TRBV27, the J call TRBJ2-2, with unresolved D. Germline V gene sequence: CDR1 MNHEY, CDR2 SMNVEV (reference sequence). This CDR3 is built from 13 residues. Trimming shortened V by 6 bases and J by 3 bases, and 8 bases separated the two germline ends. The DNA of the CDR3 is TGTGCCAGCAGCCCCGTCGACACCGGGGAGCTGTTTTTT. Translated: CASSPVDTGELFF.

The chain recombines TRBV6-1 with TRBJ1-5; D is possibly TRBD1 (5 bases). V was cut by 5 bases and J by 0 bases, with 11 bases left in between. The CDR3 is 15 amino acids. Per the germline V gene, CDR1 is MNHNS and CDR2 is SASEGT. The CDR3 nucleotides are TGTGCCAGCAGTCGACAGCCACATAGCAATCAGCCCCAGCATTTT. Protein product: CASSRQPHSNQPQHF.

The rearrangement links TRBV2 to TRBJ2-2; 9 positions match TRBD1. The CDR3 runs to 16 residues. Germline V gene lookup returns CDR1 SNHLY and CDR2 FYNNEI. Losses at the gene ends were 5 bases for V and 4 bases for J; bases not matched to a gene: 8. In nucleotides, the CDR3 is TGTGCCAGCAGTAAATTCGGGACAGGGCGCACCGGGGAGCTGTTTTTT. Protein product: CASSKFGTGRTGELFF.

This clone came up once. The chain has TRBV2 and TRBJ1-1; 10 nucleotides align to TRBD1. Trimming cost V 5 bases and J 1 base; bases outside gene matches: 1. The CDR3 extends over 14 amino acids. Germline loops: CDR1 SNHLY, CDR2 FYNNEI. CDR3 protein: CASSRQGANTEAFF. In DNA form, the CDR3 reads TGTGCCAGCAGTAGACAGGGGGCGAACACTGAAGCTTTCTTT.

This clone was counted once. This chain uses TRBV13 with TRBJ1-2, with D possibly TRBD1 on 6 matching bases. The CDR3 consists of 15 residues. The germline gives CDR1 PRHDT, CDR2 FYEKMQ (reference sequence). Trimming took 5 bases from V and 4 from J, leaving 17 bases between them. The CDR3 nucleotides read TGTGCCAGCAGCGTTGCAACAGGGACCTCCTATGGCTACACCTTC. Translation gives CASSVATGTSYGYTF.

This chain joins TRBV30 and TRBJ1-4, with 11 bases fitting TRBD1. The CDR3 has 15 amino acids. Germline CDR1 reads GTSNPN; CDR2 reads SVGIG (reference sequence). V trimming: 5 bases; J trimming: 6 bases; junction bases outside the gene matches: 8. CDR3 in amino acids: CAWPKPGQGDEKLFF. The CDR3 region has the DNA TGTGCCTGGCCAAAACCGGGACAGGGGGATGAAAAACTGTTTTTT.

The V gene is TRBV5-1, the J gene TRBJ1-2; weak D call: TRBD1 (5 bases). The V end was cut by 6 bases, the J end by 0 bases, with 9 bases between. CDR1 SGHRS and CDR2 YFSETQ come from the germline V gene. CDR3 length equals 13 residues. In nucleotides, the CDR3 is TGCGCCAGCAAGACAGAGCCTAACTATGGCTACACCTTC. It codes for CASKTEPNYGYTF.

This rearrangement joins TRBV29-1 to TRBJ2-1, with unresolved D. Trimming removed 6 bases at V and 3 bases at J, with 9 bases between. The CDR3 spans 12 residues. Germline CDR1 reads SQVTM; CDR2 reads ANQGSEA. CDR3 nucleotide sequence: TGCAGCGTGGTGGCAGACTACAATGAGCAGTTCTTC. Amino acid sequence: CSVVADYNEQFF.

With respect to this clone: A read error is likely, as this CDR3 ends without the conserved phenylalanine or tryptophan. Because the CDR3's place on the DNA is in doubt, the DNA is left out and the CDR3 is given as listed by TCRdb. The V call is TRBV6-5, the J call TRBJ1-4. The germline CDR1 and CDR2 sequences are MNHEY and SVGAGI. Termini included, the CDR3 measures 13 amino acids. The CDR3 sequence: CASSEAASGRALL.

This sequence joins TRBV6-5 and TRBJ1-3; no firm D call. The CDR3 is made up of 14 amino acids. The V and J ends lost 5 bases and 0 bases respectively, with 8 bases between them. Germline V CDR1 and CDR2: MNHEY, SVGAGI. CDR3 residues: CASSPLNSGNTIYF. DNA for the CDR3: TGTGCCAGCAGTCCACTCAACTCTGGAAACACCATATATTTT.

The chain combines TRBV5-1 with TRBJ2-6; tentative D call: TRBD2 (5 bases). CDR3 length equals 12 residues. CDR1 is SGHRS, CDR2 YFSETQ, per germline. V was cut by 7 bases and J by 9 bases, with 11 bases left in between. The CDR3 region has the DNA TGCGCCAGCGCCGGGGATGACAACGTCCTGACTTTC. Translated: CASAGDDNVLTF.